This T cell receptor beta chain came from a study of breast tumors, draining lymph nodes, adjacent tissues. This CDR3 is built from 15 residues. In germline, CDR1 is SGDLS, CDR2 YYNGEE. J was trimmed by 8 bases and V by 1 base; bases with no gene match: 8. Samples came from axillary lymph nodes draining the breast cancer. Each CDR3 protein gets one entry after TCRdb re-called the multiplex PCR reads with MiXCR. The sample has around 300,000 distinct CDR3 sequences; 30% to 35% are singletons. This clonotype was counted at least ten times. The receptor's source is a female donor with breast cancer. Some clones in this sample may be carry-over from other donors' samples. This chain uses TRBV9 with TRBJ1-4, with 7 bases fitting TRBD1. Sequencing was done on a sample of axillary lymph node tissue. The CDR3 protein is CASSVRTGEGEKLFF. CDR3 DNA: TGTGCCAGCAGCGTACGAACAGGGGAGGGCGAAAAACTGTTTTTT.